Below, one T cell receptor (beta chain) is given with its context. The data were obtained in a study of blood T cell repertoires in COVID-19. Study context: COVID-19 samples collected from the United States, Italy and Spain covered acute and convalescent phases.

Individuals drawn from about 26 US areas were about 18 to 95 years old. Participants' own reports of clinical history determined their cohort assignment. Method: immunoSEQ multiplex PCR; TCRdb's copy keeps in-frame clones and lacks some. The sample shows hundreds of thousands of clones, under 95% of them seen only once. V was cut by 5 bases and J by 8 bases, with 15 bases left in between. The CDR3 sequence is 13 residues long. Germline CDR1 reads LNHDA; CDR2 reads SQIVND (reference sequence). The TCR comes from a man aged 55 to 69 who had recovered from COVID-19. J is TRBJ1-2 and V is TRBV19, with D unresolved. Input material: PBMCs or T cells enriched from blood (not recorded which). CDR3 nucleotides: TGTGCCAGTAGTGAACGCCCGTCAGGCGGCTACACCTTC. It yields the protein CASSERPSGGYTF.